The 14 T cell receptor beta chains given below trace back to one sample, sequenced in a study of PD-1 blockade in classical Hodgkin lymphoma. Every patient relapsed after autologous stem cell transplantation, and brentuximab vedotin exposure varied. This table comes from immunoSEQ multiplex PCR, and its TCRdb copy is limited to in-frame clones, with some not included. The sample yields approximately 22,000 clones, around 70% seen once. The specimen was peripheral blood mononuclear cells (PBMCs), collected before the second cycle of nivolumab. The receptors come from a human donor with classical Hodgkin lymphoma.

The chain links TRBV15 to TRBJ2-5; possible D gene TRBD1, 6 bases. The germline V gene encodes CDR1 LNHNV and CDR2 YYDKDF (reference sequence). There are 16 residues in the CDR3. Trimming pared 4 bases from V and 5 bases from J, leaving 20 bases between. The chain's CDR3 is CATSKPPGHARETQYF. As DNA, the CDR3 is TGTGCCACCAGCAAACCTCCGGGACACGCCAGGGAGACCCAGTACTTC.

The V and J genes are TRBV10-3 and TRBJ2-7; TRBD2 matches at 7 bases. Unmatched junction bases numbered 8, after V lost 5 bases and J lost 4 bases. This CDR3 is built from 14 residues. The germline CDR1 and CDR2 sequences are ENHRY and SYGVKD. Here the CDR3 reads CAISPSGSDYEQYF. Here the CDR3 DNA reads TGTGCCATCAGTCCTAGCGGATCCGATTACGAGCAGTACTTC.

The V gene is TRBV9, the J gene TRBJ1-6, with 7 bases identical to TRBD1. Germline CDR1 and CDR2: SGDLS and YYNGEE. With 3 bases clipped from V and 13 bases from J, the junction kept 13 bases outside the gene matches. The CDR3 consists of 15 residues. The CDR3 loop reads CASSGRDRVLSPLHF. CDR3 DNA sequence: TGTGCCAGCAGCGGGCGAGACAGGGTACTCTCTCCCCTCCACTTT.

Here the CDR3 reads CSVDQGATEAFF. The CDR3 DNA is TGCAGCGTTGATCAGGGCGCCACTGAAGCTTTCTTT. The chain employs TRBV29-1 and TRBJ1-1, with TRBD1 as a possible D gene (5 bases). V was cut by 3 bases and J by 4 bases, with 9 bases left in between. Per the germline V gene, CDR1 is SQVTM and CDR2 is ANQGSEA. The CDR3 covers 12 residues.

The chain carries TRBV19 and TRBJ1-2; D is unresolved. The CDR3 totals 13 residues. CDR1 is LNHDA, CDR2 SQIVND, per germline (reference sequence). With 5 bases removed from V and 4 bases from J, the gap between germline ends came to 11 bases. The CDR3 sequence: CASSLGFGYGYTF. The CDR3 DNA follows: TGTGCCAGTAGTCTGGGTTTCGGCTATGGCTACACCTTC.

The chain couples TRBV28 to TRBJ2-1; 9 bases match TRBD1. The CDR3 spans 14 residues. V lost 6 bases, J lost 7 bases, and 7 bases stayed unmatched. The germline V gene encodes CDR1 MDHEN and CDR2 SYDVKM. CDR3 in amino acids: CASRTGTGRNEQFF. The CDR3 nucleotides read TGTGCCAGCAGAACCGGGACAGGGAGGAATGAGCAGTTCTTC. Full variable domain (rest looked up from reference TRBV28 and TRBJ2-1): DVKVTQSSRYLVKRTGEKVFLECVQDMDHENMFWYRQDPGLGLRLIYFSYDVKMKEKGDIPEGYSVSREKKERFSLILESASTNQTSMYLCASRTGTGRNEQFFGPGTRLTVL.

This clone was seen a few times. The CDR3 sequence is CASSPGGGPFSGNTIYF. In DNA, the CDR3 is TGTGCCAGCAGCCCCGGCGGGGGCCCCTTCTCTGGAAACACCATATATTTT. The chain links TRBV27 to TRBJ1-3; D is perhaps TRBD1 (6 bases). Deletions cut 6 bases from V and 0 bases from J, with 18 bases between. This CDR3 region has 17 residues. Germline CDR1 reads MNHEY; CDR2 reads SMNVEV (reference sequence).

The chain employs TRBV4-1 and TRBJ1-5; D remains ambiguous. V was pared by 1 base and J by 3 bases, with 10 bases between. Per germline, CDR1 MGHRA and CDR2 YSYEKL. The CDR3 extends over 15 amino acids. In DNA form, the CDR3 reads TGCGCCAGCAGCCAAGGTCCCGGGAACAATCAGCCCCAGCATTTT. It codes for CASSQGPGNNQPQHF.

This clone was found once. The V gene is TRBV27, the J gene TRBJ2-7; the match to TRBD1 covers 8 bases. CDR3 length equals 15 residues. V shed 7 bases and J 7 bases; nucleotides not matched to a gene: 15. The germline CDR1 and CDR2 sequences are MNHEY and SMNVEV (reference sequence). DNA for the CDR3: TGTGCCAGCACCCAGGGGTCGGCAGGGGGCAGAGAGCAGTACTTC. The encoded protein is CASTQGSAGGREQYF.

The chain has TRBV7-9 and TRBJ2-7; TRBD2 matches 9 bases. The length of the CDR3 is 17 residues. With 4 bases clipped from V and 5 bases from J, the junction kept 15 bases outside the gene matches. Looked up from germline, CDR1 is SEHNR and CDR2 is FQNEAQ (reference sequence). The CDR3 spells CASSSLFPWTSEHEQYF. The CDR3 DNA is TGTGCCAGCAGCTCGCTATTCCCCTGGACTAGCGAGCACGAGCAGTACTTC.

V usage is TRBV19 and J usage is TRBJ1-2; D is unclear. V was shortened by 0 bases and J by 4 bases, with 15 bases between the two germline ends. The CDR3 is made up of 16 amino acids. Germline V gene data show CDR1 as LNHDA and CDR2 as SQIVND (reference sequence). The CDR3, as DNA: TGTGCCAGTAGTATAGATACAGCACTGAGGCCCTATGGCTACACCTTC. Translating gives CASSIDTALRPYGYTF.

There are a few counts of this clone. V gene TRBV7-9 combines with J gene TRBJ2-3; 9 bases align to TRBD2. V was clipped by 5 bases and J by 7 bases; unmatched bases: 19. Germline loops: CDR1 SEHNR, CDR2 FQNEAQ (reference sequence). The length of the CDR3 is 18 residues. The CDR3 loop is CASSLPGAGGPPSNTQYF. The CDR3 nucleotides read TGTGCCAGCAGCCTCCCTGGGGCGGGAGGGCCCCCCTCAAATACGCAGTATTTT.

J is TRBJ2-2 and V is TRBV5-6; no firm D call. The V and J ends lost 3 bases and 0 bases respectively, with 9 bases between them. Germline values: CDR1 SGHDT, CDR2 YYEEEE. This CDR3 spans 15 amino acids. The CDR3 nucleotides read TGTGCCAGCAGCTCCCTAGGGTCGAACACCGGGGAGCTGTTTTTT. The encoded protein is CASSSLGSNTGELFF.

This clone has just one count. The chain combines TRBV13 with TRBJ2-1, with 8 nucleotides matching TRBD1. Germline assignment: CDR1 PRHDT and CDR2 FYEKMQ (reference sequence). The CDR3 length is 14 residues. After removal of 5 bases from V and 8 bases from J, the junction contained 8 bases not matched to a gene. This chain's CDR3 is CASSRGQGSDEQFF. DNA for the CDR3: TGTGCCAGCAGCCGAGGACAGGGTAGCGATGAGCAGTTCTTC.